Below, 23 T cell receptor beta chains from the same sample are listed, as sequenced in a study of blood T cell repertoires in COVID-19. Generated by immunoSEQ multiplex PCR, the TCRdb table keeps only in-frame clones and is missing some. The sample has approximately 140,000 clones; over 75% are singletons. What was sequenced was peripheral blood. Receptors originate from a man aged 18 to 30 with COVID-19, enrolled during active disease.

The chain employs TRBV7-2 and TRBJ1-1, with 10 bases aligning to TRBD1. V trimming: 3 bases; J trimming: 4 bases; junction bases outside the gene matches: 2. The CDR3 runs 14 residues. Germline V gives CDR1 SGHTA, CDR2 FQGNSA. The CDR3 sequence is CASSFRTGGTEAFF. The CDR3 DNA reads TGTGCCAGCAGCTTTAGGACAGGGGGCACTGAAGCTTTCTTT. Drawing the rest from reference TRBV7-2 and TRBJ1-1, the complete variable domain is GAGVSQSPSNKVTEKGKDVELRCDPISGHTALYWYRQSLGQGLEFLIYFQGNSAPDKSGLPSDRFSAERTGGSVSTLTIQRTQQEDSAVYLCASSFRTGGTEAFFGQGTRLTVV.

The rearrangement joins TRBV4-2 to TRBJ2-2; 8 nucleotides match TRBD2. Germline V gene data show CDR1 as LGHNA and CDR2 as YNFKEQ. After removal of 0 bases from V and 4 bases from J, the junction contained 7 bases not matched to a gene. CDR3 length: 17 residues. The CDR3 nucleotides read TGTGCCAGCAGCCAAGATCCCCGACTAGCGCGCACCGGGGAGCTGTTTTTT. This sequence encodes CASSQDPRLARTGELFF.

V gene TRBV7-2 combines with J gene TRBJ2-2, with a tentative D call TRBD1 (6 bases). The V and J ends lost 5 bases and 0 bases respectively, with 16 bases between them. This CDR3 is built from 17 residues. CDR1 is SGHTA, CDR2 FQGNSA, per germline. The CDR3: CASSPDSLGANTGELFF. As DNA, the CDR3 is TGTGCCAGCAGCCCGGACAGCCTCGGCGCGAACACCGGGGAGCTGTTTTTT.

The chain recombines TRBV7-9 with TRBJ2-5; D ambiguous. CDR3 length: 14 amino acids. Trimming took off 5 bases at V and 1 base at J, with 11 bases between the two ends. CDR1 is SEHNR, CDR2 FQNEAQ, per germline (reference sequence). CDR3 amino acids: CASSPSDIQETQYF. CDR3 bases: TGTGCCAGCAGCCCCTCTGACATCCAAGAGACCCAGTACTTC.

The J gene is TRBJ1-4, the V gene TRBV9, with a tentative D call TRBD1 (6 bases). Per the germline V gene, CDR1 is SGDLS and CDR2 is YYNGEE. The CDR3 length is 15 residues. The V end was cut by 0 bases, the J end by 7 bases, with 13 bases between. CDR3 sequence reads: CASSVGLGAAEKLFF. The DNA of the CDR3 is TGTGCCAGCAGCGTAGGGTTGGGGGCGGCTGAAAAACTGTTTTTT.

The chain joins TRBV6-5 to TRBJ1-1; TRBD1 matches at 7 bases. The germline V gene encodes CDR1 MNHEY and CDR2 SVGAGI. The trim removed 5 bases at V and 1 base at J, leaving 7 bases unmatched. The CDR3 has 15 residues. The CDR3 DNA follows: TGTGCCAGCAGTCCCCGACAGGGCGAGAACACTGAAGCTTTCTTT. Amino acids: CASSPRQGENTEAFF.

The sample holds many counts of this clone. The CDR3 here is CASSSRGFGSGRGGFF. The DNA for the CDR3 is TGTGCCAGCAGCTCCCGGGGTTTTGGTAGCGGGAGAGGAGGGTTCTTC. The chain is built from TRBV5-4 and TRBJ2-1, with 9 bases identical to TRBD2. The CDR3 loop spans 16 amino acids. CDR1 SGHNT and CDR2 YYREEE come from the germline V gene (reference sequence). V dropped 3 bases and J dropped 15; count of bases not matched to a gene: 19.

The CDR3 DNA sequence: TGTGCCAGTAGTAGACAGGGGACCAGGAACACTGAAGCTTTCTTT. Its translation is CASSRQGTRNTEAFF. The chain joins TRBV19 to TRBJ1-1; 8 bases line up with TRBD1. This CDR3 spans 15 amino acids. J lost 1 base, V lost 4 bases, and 5 bases had no gene match. Germline loops: CDR1 LNHDA, CDR2 SQIVND (reference sequence).

This sequence joins TRBV6-4 and TRBJ2-3; D is possibly TRBD2 (7 bases). CDR1 is MRHNA, CDR2 SNTAGT, per germline. The CDR3 is 16 amino acids. V shed 0 bases and J shed 4 bases, with 14 bases lying between them. CDR3 DNA: TGTGCCAGCAGTGACTCGGCGGGGGCGGAGGCAGATACGCAGTATTTT. It is translated as CASSDSAGAEADTQYF.

This chain links TRBV12-3 or TRBV12-4 with TRBJ2-5; D might be TRBD1 (6 bases). The length of the CDR3 is 13 residues. V was pared by 5 bases and J by 8 bases, with 15 bases between. The CDR3 reads CASSRDRLGTQYF. The CDR3 region has the DNA TGTGCCAGCAGTCGAGACAGGTTGGGTACCCAGTACTTC.

This chain links TRBV7-2 with TRBJ1-3, with D maybe TRBD1 (6 bases). Germline lookup yields CDR1 SGHTA and CDR2 FQGNSA. V lost 0 bases and J lost 9, with 9 bases in between. This CDR3 region has 13 residues. CDR3 residues: CASSLAGAGTIYF. The CDR3 DNA follows: TGTGCCAGCAGCTTAGCGGGGGCAGGCACCATATATTTT.

This chain uses TRBV18 with TRBJ1-2; 8 bases map to TRBD1. After removal of 3 bases from V and 4 bases from J, the junction contained 4 bases not matched to a gene. The CDR3 is 14 residues long. Germline-derived CDR1 and CDR2 are KGHSH and LQKENI. The CDR3 DNA sequence: TGTGCCAGCTCACCTAGACAGGGGAGCTATGGCTACACCTTC. This gives the protein CASSPRQGSYGYTF.

J is TRBJ1-2 and V is TRBV19; no definite D call. V shed 1 base and J shed 8 bases, with 17 bases lying between them. Germline values: CDR1 LNHDA, CDR2 SQIVND (reference sequence). The CDR3 runs 15 residues. The CDR3 region has the DNA TGTGCCAGTAGTATAGCCCAGGACCCTTGGAGGGGCTACACCTTC. It yields the protein CASSIAQDPWRGYTF.

The genes are TRBV4-3 and TRBJ1-1; no firm D call. This CDR3 has 15 residues. In germline, CDR1 is LGHNA, CDR2 YSLEER. With 0 bases removed from V and 0 bases from J, the gap between germline ends came to 8 bases. In DNA, the CDR3 is TGCGCCAGCAGCCAAGACCGGGGAATGAACACTGAAGCTTTCTTT. Its translation: CASSQDRGMNTEAFF.

The rearrangement joins TRBV5-6 to TRBJ1-5; TRBD1 matches 10 bases. Germline-derived CDR1 and CDR2 are SGHDT and YYEEEE. J gave up 7 bases and V 4 bases, and 8 bases lay outside the gene matches. The CDR3 consists of 15 residues. This CDR3 is CASSRTGGNWQPQHF. The CDR3 DNA follows: TGTGCCAGCAGCAGGACAGGGGGTAACTGGCAGCCCCAGCATTTT. Drawing the rest from reference TRBV5-6 and TRBJ1-5, the complete variable domain is DAGVTQSPTHLIKTRGQQVTLRCSPKSGHDTVSWYQQALGQGPQFIFQYYEEEERQRGNFPDRFSGHQFPNYSSELNVNALLLGDSALYLCASSRTGGNWQPQHFGDGTRLSIL.

The chain employs TRBV18 and TRBJ2-1; D not resolved. Germline V gene sequence: CDR1 KGHSH, CDR2 LQKENI. V was cut by 0 bases and J by 3 bases, with 9 bases left in between. The CDR3 sequence is 15 residues long. CDR3 in amino acids: CASSPPQLNYNEQFF. The CDR3, as DNA: TGTGCCAGCTCACCACCCCAGTTGAACTACAATGAGCAGTTCTTC. The whole variable domain, remainder taken from reference TRBV18 and TRBJ2-1, is NAGVMQNPRHLVRRRGQEARLRCSPMKGHSHVYWYRQLPEEGLKFMVYLQKENIIDESGMPKERFSAEFPKEGPSILRIQQVVRGDSAAYFCASSPPQLNYNEQFFGPGTRLTVL.

The V call is TRBV4-3, the J call TRBJ1-5; D ambiguous. V lost 0 bases and J 3 bases, leaving 9 bases between the germline ends. Germline CDR1 LGHNA, CDR2 YSLEER. The length of the CDR3 is 15 residues. The CDR3 nucleotides read TGCGCCAGCAGCCAAGAAGATGGAGACAATCAGCCCCAGCATTTT. The encoded protein is CASSQEDGDNQPQHF.

The CDR3 DNA is TGCGCCAGCAGCCAACAGGTGACAGGGGGGGGTTCACCCCTCCACTTT. Its translation is CASSQQVTGGGSPLHF. The chain has TRBV4-1 and TRBJ1-6, with 9 bases aligning to TRBD1. Unmatched junction bases numbered 8, after V lost 2 bases and J lost 9 bases. Looked up from germline, CDR1 is MGHRA and CDR2 is YSYEKL. CDR3 size: 16 residues.

Regarding this clone: The junction shows a germline mismatch at one end, possibly a read error. This chain joins TRBV29-1 and TRBJ1-4, with a weak D call TRBD1 (6 bases). CDR1 and CDR2 from the germline V gene are SQVTM and ANQGSEA. The CDR3 contains 11 residues. The CDR3 nucleotides are TGCAGCGGGGAGTCGGGACAAAAACTGCTTTTT. This translates into CSGESGQKLLF.

This chain links TRBV28 with TRBJ2-3, with TRBD2 matching over 7 bases. V lost 5 bases to trimming and J lost 6 bases; unmatched junction nucleotides: 5. Germline CDR1 MDHEN, CDR2 SYDVKM. The length of the CDR3 is 13 residues. CDR3 amino acids: CASSMTSSDTQYF. Here the CDR3 DNA reads TGTGCCAGCAGTATGACTAGCTCGGATACGCAGTATTTT.

V gene TRBV28 combines with J gene TRBJ2-7, with D hard to call. The CDR3 runs 11 residues. Germline assignment: CDR1 MDHEN and CDR2 SYDVKM. V lost 9 bases to trimming and J lost 4 bases, with 10 bases between them. CDR3 region: CASLSVYEQYF. The CDR3 region has the DNA TGTGCCAGTCTCTCTGTTTACGAGCAGTACTTC. The complete variable domain, with remaining parts taken from reference TRBV28 and TRBJ2-7, reads DVKVTQSSRYLVKRTGEKVFLECVQDMDHENMFWYRQDPGLGLRLIYFSYDVKMKEKGDIPEGYSVSREKKERFSLILESASTNQTSMYLCASLSVYEQYFGPGTRLTVT.

The chain uses TRBV11-1 and TRBJ2-1, with 10 bases fitting TRBD2. The trim removed 2 bases at V and 10 bases at J, leaving 8 bases unmatched. The CDR3 runs to 15 residues. Per the germline V gene, CDR1 is SGHAT and CDR2 is FQDESV (reference sequence). In DNA, the CDR3 is TGTGCCAGCAGCTTATCGGCTAGCGGGAGTTTGGAGCAGTTCTTC. Its protein is CASSLSASGSLEQFF.

This clone has a single count. The chain employs TRBV7-9 and TRBJ1-2; a possible D gene is TRBD1 (5 bases). CDR3 length: 16 residues. Germline assignment: CDR1 SEHNR and CDR2 FQNEAQ (reference sequence). Trimming stripped 4 bases from V and 1 base from J, with 16 bases between. The CDR3 reads CASSWSGDLYNYGYTF. CDR3 nucleotides: TGTGCCAGCAGCTGGTCCGGGGACTTATATAACTATGGCTACACCTTC.